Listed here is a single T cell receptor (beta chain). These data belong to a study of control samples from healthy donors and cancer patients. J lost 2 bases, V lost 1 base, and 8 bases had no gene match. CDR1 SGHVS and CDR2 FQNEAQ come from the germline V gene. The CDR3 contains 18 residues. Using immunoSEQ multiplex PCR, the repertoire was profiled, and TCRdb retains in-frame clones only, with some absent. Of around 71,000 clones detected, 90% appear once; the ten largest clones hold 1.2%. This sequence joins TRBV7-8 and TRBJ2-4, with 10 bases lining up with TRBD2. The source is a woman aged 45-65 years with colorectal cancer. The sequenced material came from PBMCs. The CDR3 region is CASSLEASGRRSKNIQYF. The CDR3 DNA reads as TGTGCCAGCAGCTTAGAAGCTAGCGGGAGAAGATCCAAAAACATTCAGTACTTC.